These 12 T cell receptor beta chains were all obtained from the same sample, sequenced in a study of neurological immune-mediated disorders. Via MiXCR, TCRdb re-called the 5' RACE reads, giving one row per CDR3 protein. Among about 33,000 distinct CDR3 sequences listed, less than 1.6% were seen once. The sample comprised PBMCs. Source of these receptors: a woman aged 25 to 45 with multiple sclerosis.

This clonotype was detected many times. The gene calls are TRBV25-1 and TRBJ1-1, with D perhaps matching TRBD1 (5 bases). The CDR3 spans 15 residues. Germline V gene lookup returns CDR1 MGHDK and CDR2 SYGVNS. Trimming took 5 bases from V and 0 from J, leaving 13 bases between them. CDR3 protein: CASSPPGTVNTEAFF. The CDR3 DNA follows: TGTGCCAGCAGTCCTCCCGGGACTGTGAACACTGAAGCTTTCTTT.

This clonotype was seen ten or more times. The V gene is TRBV12-3 or TRBV12-4, the J gene TRBJ1-5; possible D gene TRBD1, 5 bases. The V end lost 3 bases, the J end lost 2 bases, and 8 bases lay between the germline ends. This CDR3 contains 14 residues. CDR3 nucleotides: TGTGCCAGCAGTTTGGGGGTCCGCAATCAGCCCCAGCATTTT. It codes for CASSLGVRNQPQHF.

This clonotype was counted at least ten times. The V gene is TRBV7-2, the J gene TRBJ2-4; 7 positions agree with TRBD1. Germline CDR1 SGHTA, CDR2 FQGNSA. Trimming cost V 5 bases and J 5 bases; bases outside gene matches: 3. The CDR3 covers 13 residues. CDR3 loop: CASSIGGQNIQYF. DNA for the CDR3: TGTGCCAGCAGCATAGGGGGCCAAAACATTCAGTACTTC.

This clonotype was detected many times. This chain connects TRBV13 to TRBJ2-7, with TRBD1 identical over 8 bases. CDR1 is PRHDT, CDR2 FYEKMQ, per germline (reference sequence). This CDR3 comprises 15 residues. J gave up 4 bases and V 2 bases, and 7 bases lay outside the gene matches. The CDR3 here is CASSLPRTGLYEQYF. CDR3 bases: TGTGCCAGCAGCTTACCCAGGACAGGGTTGTACGAGCAGTACTTC.

This clonotype was seen ten or more times. The genes are TRBV5-1 and TRBJ1-6, with D maybe TRBD1 (6 bases). The CDR3 length is 15 residues. V was trimmed by 1 base and J by 10 bases, leaving 15 bases between them. CDR1 and CDR2 from the germline V gene are SGHRS and YFSETQ. As DNA, the CDR3 is TGCGCCAGCAGCTTGAGGGGGGATCCGTTATCACCCCTCCACTTT. The encoded protein is CASSLRGDPLSPLHF.

This clonotype was detected ten times or more. The chain recombines TRBV12-3 or TRBV12-4 with TRBJ1-3; 7 bases agree with TRBD1. The junction had 3 bases not matched to a gene; V was cut back by 6 bases and J by 4 bases. The CDR3 has 13 amino acids. CDR3 in DNA: TGTGCCAGCAGCCGGACAGGCGGAAACACCATATATTTT. Its protein is CASSRTGGNTIYF.

The table lists this clonotype with many counts. The chain combines TRBV6-2 or TRBV6-3 with TRBJ2-1; D unclear. The CDR3 contains 11 residues. With 5 bases removed from V and 6 bases from J, the gap between germline ends came to 5 bases. CDR1 is MNHEY, CDR2 SVGEGT, per germline. DNA of the CDR3: TGTGCCAGCAGTCAGGTCAATGAGCAGTTCTTC. Amino acid sequence: CASSQVNEQFF.

This clonotype was detected a few times. A much larger clonotype is one base distant, so this may be a read error. CDR3 in amino acids: CASKTSGLYEQYV. The CDR3 nucleotides read TGCGCCAGTAAGACTAGCGGATTATACGAGCAGTACGTC. The V gene is TRBV5-1, the J gene TRBJ2-7, with 9 bases identical to TRBD2. CDR1 and CDR2 from the germline V gene are SGHRS and YFSETQ. CDR3 length equals 13 residues. The V segment lost 8 bases and the J segment 4 bases; nucleotides outside the gene matches: 7.

This clonotype occurred many times. In DNA form, the CDR3 reads TGCAGTGCTAGAGTGGGGTTCACAGATACGCAGTATTTT. It yields the protein CSARVGFTDTQYF. V and J are TRBV20-1 and TRBJ2-3, with no clear D. This CDR3 spans 13 amino acids. Trimming cost V 1 base and J 2 bases, with 7 bases left between them. Germline CDR1 and CDR2: DFQATT and SNEGSKA (reference sequence).

At least ten counts were recorded for this clonotype. The chain joins TRBV6-1 to TRBJ2-2; a possible D gene is TRBD1 (5 bases). CDR3 length equals 13 residues. Germline V lookup: CDR1 MNHNS, CDR2 SASEGT. Between the trimmed V and J ends, which lost 5 bases and 6 bases, there was a span of 10 bases. The CDR3 DNA sequence: TGTGCCAGCAGTCCGAGGACACCCGGGGAGCTGTTTTTT. It is translated as CASSPRTPGELFF.

This clonotype was seen many times. As DNA, the CDR3 is TGCAGTGCTAACCAAGGACTGCGCGAGCAGTACTTC. Its protein product is CSANQGLREQYF. The chain joins TRBV20-1 to TRBJ2-7, with D perhaps TRBD2 (5 bases). This CDR3 spans 12 amino acids. Trimming took off 4 bases at V and 6 bases at J, with 13 bases between the two ends. Germline V gene lookup returns CDR1 DFQATT and CDR2 SNEGSKA (reference sequence).

At least ten counts were recorded for this clonotype. The V gene is TRBV20-1, the J gene TRBJ2-7, with no clear D. The germline V and J ends were trimmed by 7 bases and 0 bases, with 10 bases remaining between them. Per the germline V gene, CDR1 is DFQATT and CDR2 is SNEGSKA (reference sequence). The CDR3 length is 12 residues. The CDR3: CSVPGNSYEQYF. CDR3 nucleotide sequence: TGCAGTGTCCCCGGCAACTCCTACGAGCAGTACTTC.